This is a list of T cell receptor beta chains from one sample in a study of CD8+CD57+ T cells in acquired aplastic anemia. TCRdb analysed the reads with MiXCR anew, one entry per CDR3 protein. The profile shows approximately 200,000 distinct CDR3 sequences, less than 65% of them singletons. What was sequenced was sorted CD4+, CD8+, or CD8+CD57+ T cells (not recorded which) from PBMCs. The receptor source for this set is a human donor in good health, serving as a control. Each CDR3 is given with its conserved first and last residue. A D gene is named only where the DNA matches it firmly. Part of the rows lack a size; the others show once, few, many or a class for expanded clones.

clone_size,d_call,v_call,j_call,cdr3_aa,cdr3_nt
NA,NA,TRBV5-1,TRBJ1-2,CASSLGGGAEGYTF,TGCGCCAGCAGCTTGGGAGGTGGAGCAGAGGGCTACACCTTC
NA,NA,TRBV10-3,TRBJ1-1,CAISTTDTEAFF,TGTGCCATCAGCACCACAGACACTGAAGCGTTCTTT
NA,TRBD1,TRBV6-1,TRBJ2-5,CARKRDRVSWETQYF,TGTGCCAGGAAGAGAGACAGGGTATCCTGGGAGACCCAGTACTTC
NA,NA,TRBV5-1,TRBJ2-2,CASYGELFF,TGCGCCAGCTACGGGGAGCTGTTTTTT
NA,NA,TRBV12-3/TRBV12-4,TRBJ2-7,CASSSGQIIYGQYF,TGTGCCAGCAGTTCGGGGCAGATAATTTACGGGCAGTACTTC
NA,NA,TRBV9,TRBJ2-1,CASSVSGVEQFF,TGTGCCAGCAGCGTATCGGGCGTTGAGCAGTTCTTC
NA,NA,TRBV7-2,TRBJ2-3,CASGLRVFTDTQYF,TGCGCCAGCGGCCTCAGGGTGTTCACAGATACGCAGTATTTT
NA,TRBD1,TRBV10-2,TRBJ1-6,CASSESRDRYSPLHF,TGCGCCAGCAGTGAGTCGAGGGACAGATATTCACCCCTCCACTTT
NA,NA,TRBV29-1,TRBJ2-7,CSVEDGAGEQYF,TGCAGCGTTGAAGACGGAGCGGGCGAGCAGTACTTC
many,NA,TRBV14,TRBJ2-5,CASSRVSGAETQYF,TGTGCCAGCAGCCGTGTATCAGGGGCGGAGACCCAGTACTTC
NA,NA,TRBV12-3/TRBV12-4,TRBJ1-6,CVSSSYNSPLHF,TGTGTCAGCAGTTCCTATAATTCACCCCTCCACTTT